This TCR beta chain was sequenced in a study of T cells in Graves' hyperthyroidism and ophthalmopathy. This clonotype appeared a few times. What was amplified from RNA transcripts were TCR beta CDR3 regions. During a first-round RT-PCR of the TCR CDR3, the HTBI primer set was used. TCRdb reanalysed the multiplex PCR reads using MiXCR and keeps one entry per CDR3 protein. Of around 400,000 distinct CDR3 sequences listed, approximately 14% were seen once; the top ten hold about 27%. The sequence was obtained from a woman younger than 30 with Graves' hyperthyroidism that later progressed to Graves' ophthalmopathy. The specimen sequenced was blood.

The CDR3 reads CASFGGEQFF. The CDR3 DNA is TGTGCCAGCTTTGGGGGGGAGCAGTTCTTC. This chain uses TRBV7-9 with TRBJ2-1; D might be TRBD2 (6 bases). Germline assignment: CDR1 SEHNR and CDR2 FQNEAQ (reference sequence). V was pared by 8 bases and J by 10 bases, with 9 bases between. The CDR3 extends over 10 amino acids.